The 5 T cell receptor beta chains in this list originate from one sample, sequenced in a study of OX40 agonist ivuxolimab in advanced cancers. The protocol was immunoSEQ multiplex PCR, while the TCRdb copy is restricted to in-frame clones and leaves out a portion. The data show about 21,000 clones, approximately 80% seen once. The material sequenced was CD4+ or CD8+ T cells sorted from blood, taken in a trial of the OX40 agonist ivuxolimab. All receptors come from an adult with an advanced solid tumor such as melanoma, head and neck, liver or kidney cancer.

This sequence joins TRBV4-1 and TRBJ2-1; TRBD2 matches 10 bases. Per germline, CDR1 MGHRA and CDR2 YSYEKL. Trimming at V came to 0 bases and at J to 6 bases, leaving 5 bases not matched to a gene. The CDR3 spans 16 residues. Written as DNA, the CDR3 is TGCGCCAGCAGCCAAGATCCGGGACTAGCGTCCAATGAGCAGTTCTTC. This translates into CASSQDPGLASNEQFF.

V usage is TRBV11-2 and J usage is TRBJ2-1; 7 nucleotides align to TRBD1. CDR1 is SGHAT and CDR2 is FQNNGV in the germline V gene. J was trimmed by 8 bases and V by 6 bases; bases with no gene match: 13. The CDR3 extends over 15 amino acids. CDR3 residues: CASSYRDRMLDEQFF. For the CDR3, the DNA is TGTGCCAGCAGTTACCGGGACAGAATGCTCGATGAGCAGTTCTTC.

This clone was detected only once. The chain links TRBV7-9 to TRBJ2-3, with 7 bases matching TRBD2. CDR3 size: 16 residues. V lost 5 bases, J lost 6 bases, and 14 bases stayed unmatched. The germline CDR1 and CDR2 sequences are SEHNR and FQNEAQ (reference sequence). The DNA for the CDR3 is TGTGCCAGCAGCCCCCGCGCTAGCGGATCGGGGGATACGCAGTATTTT. This gives the protein CASSPRASGSGDTQYF.

The J gene is TRBJ2-1, the V gene TRBV29-1; D remains unclear. The CDR3 spans 12 residues. Trimming pared 8 bases from V and 7 bases from J, leaving 15 bases between. CDR1 and CDR2 (germline): SQVTM, ANQGSEA. The CDR3 DNA reads TGCAGCACTTGGGTGTATACTAATGAGCAGTTCTTC. It is translated as CSTWVYTNEQFF.

This clone was found once. The gene calls are TRBV14 and TRBJ2-7, with unresolved D. With 0 bases removed from V and 3 bases from J, the gap between germline ends came to 12 bases. The CDR3 loop spans 15 amino acids. Germline V CDR1 and CDR2: SGHDN, FVKESK. As DNA, the CDR3 is TGTGCCAGCAGCCAAGACGCAGGTAACCTCTACGAGCAGTACTTC. This codes for CASSQDAGNLYEQYF.